These 3 T cell receptor beta chains originate from one sample sequenced in a study of shared clonotypes between healthy human individuals. The method was immunoSEQ multiplex PCR; TCRdb's version includes in-frame clones alone and lacks a portion of them. The sample has about 2.4 million clones, over 85% seen once. Sequencing was carried out using naive CD4+ T cells from PBMCs. Noted subset: CD45RA+ positively selected. The origin of the receptors is a man younger than 30 in good health. Some clones in this sample may be carry-over from other donors' samples.

This clone was seen just once. V is TRBV29-1 and J is TRBJ2-3; 15 nucleotides agree with TRBD2. Trimming took 0 bases from V and 4 from J; bases not matched to a gene: 8. CDR3 length: 18 amino acids. Germline values: CDR1 SQVTM, CDR2 ANQGSEA. As DNA, the CDR3 is TGCAGCGTTGAAGATGTAGGACTAGCGGGAGGGCGGGCAGATACGCAGTATTTT. Encoded protein: CSVEDVGLAGGRADTQYF.

This chain joins TRBV15 and TRBJ1-1, with 8 bases aligning to TRBD1. Germline V lookup: CDR1 LNHNV, CDR2 YYDKDF (reference sequence). V trimming: 5 bases; J trimming: 4 bases; junction bases outside the gene matches: 6. The CDR3 extends over 14 amino acids. Here the CDR3 DNA reads TGTGCCACCAGCGTAAGGACAGGGACCACTGAAGCTTTCTTT. Protein sequence: CATSVRTGTTEAFF.

The chain employs TRBV5-4 and TRBJ2-7; D may correspond to TRBD1 or TRBD2 (5 bases each). Between the trimmed V and J ends, which lost 4 bases and 2 bases, there was a span of 13 bases. The CDR3 totals 14 residues. The V gene's germline CDR1 is SGHNT and CDR2 YYREEE (reference sequence). The CDR3 nucleotides are TGTGCCAGCAGCCCCATGGGGGTCGCCTACGAGCAGTACTTC. Translating gives CASSPMGVAYEQYF.